A single sample gave rise to the 26 T cell receptor beta chains below, sequenced in a study of shared clonotypes between healthy human individuals. Produced via immunoSEQ multiplex PCR; TCRdb's table is partial and in-frame only. The sample comprises about 2 million clones, 85% to 95% of which are singletons, and approximately 1.2% rests with the top ten. The naive CD8 subset, CD45RO-negative cells positively selected for CCR7, excluded terminally differentiated effector memory CD45RA+ cells. The sample taken for sequencing was naive CD8+ T cells sorted from blood. Receptors were obtained from a man aged 18 to 35 in good health.

The chain recombines TRBV28 with TRBJ1-5; 7 nucleotides line up with TRBD1. V lost 5 bases to trimming and J lost 4 bases; unmatched junction nucleotides: 17. There are 18 residues in the CDR3. Looked up from germline, CDR1 is MDHEN and CDR2 is SYDVKM. The CDR3 region is CASSPRDVRKGANQPQHF. DNA for the CDR3: TGTGCCAGCAGTCCCCGGGACGTAAGAAAGGGGGCTAATCAGCCCCAGCATTTT.

J is TRBJ2-1 and V is TRBV15; TRBD2 aligns across 7 bases. Germline V gene lookup returns CDR1 LNHNV and CDR2 YYDKDF (reference sequence). The trim removed 8 bases at V and 7 bases at J, leaving 11 bases unmatched. This CDR3 is built from 14 residues. This CDR3 reads CATETRREGNEQFF. CDR3 DNA sequence: TGTGCCACCGAGACCCGGAGGGAGGGTAATGAGCAGTTCTTC.

The V call is TRBV28, the J call TRBJ1-5; D possibly corresponds to TRBD1 (5 bases). V lost 5 bases, J lost 4 bases, and 15 bases lay in between. Germline V CDR1 and CDR2: MDHEN, SYDVKM. This CDR3 has 15 residues. The DNA for the CDR3 is TGTGCCAGCAGTCGATTCGGGACTAATAATCAGCCCCAGCATTTT. Its protein product is CASSRFGTNNQPQHF. Combining the CDR3 with reference TRBV28 and TRBJ1-5 gives the whole variable domain DVKVTQSSRYLVKRTGEKVFLECVQDMDHENMFWYRQDPGLGLRLIYFSYDVKMKEKGDIPEGYSVSREKKERFSLILESASTNQTSMYLCASSRFGTNNQPQHFGDGTRLSIL.

DNA of the CDR3: TGTGCCAGCAGCTTAGCGGGGAATGAAGAGACCCAGTACTTC. Protein sequence: CASSLAGNEETQYF. V gene TRBV13 combines with J gene TRBJ2-5, with D possibly TRBD2 on 5 matching bases. This CDR3 spans 14 amino acids. The germline CDR1 and CDR2 sequences are PRHDT and FYEKMQ (reference sequence). The V gene lost 1 base and the J gene lost 3 bases, with 9 bases spanning the gap.

The V gene is TRBV5-6, the J gene TRBJ2-7; D may be TRBD1 (5 bases). The length of the CDR3 is 18 residues. Deletions cut 4 bases from V and 4 bases from J, with 27 bases between. CDR1 is SGHDT and CDR2 is YYEEEE in the germline V gene. CDR3 protein: CASSAGSDISRDFYEQYF. In nucleotides, the CDR3 is TGTGCCAGCAGCGCCGGGTCGGATATTAGCAGGGATTTTTACGAGCAGTACTTC.

The CDR3 region has the DNA TGTGCCAGCAGCGTAGCTGGGCAGGGTTCGACGAAGACCCAGTACTTC. Its translation is CASSVAGQGSTKTQYF. The chain employs TRBV9 and TRBJ2-5; D might be TRBD1 (5 bases). V lost 0 bases and J 6 bases, leaving 18 bases between the germline ends. This CDR3 comprises 16 residues. In germline, CDR1 is SGDLS, CDR2 YYNGEE.

The chain couples TRBV4-3 to TRBJ2-7; D perhaps matches TRBD2 (6 bases). With 0 bases removed from V and 0 bases from J, the gap between germline ends came to 18 bases. Germline V gene lookup returns CDR1 LGHNA and CDR2 YSLEER. This CDR3 spans 18 amino acids. This CDR3 reads CASSQDLLGPSVSYEQYF. DNA of the CDR3: TGCGCCAGCAGCCAAGACCTCCTTGGGCCTAGCGTCTCCTACGAGCAGTACTTC.

The chain recombines TRBV27 with TRBJ2-7, with D hard to call. The CDR3 has 14 residues. Germline CDR1 reads MNHEY; CDR2 reads SMNVEV (reference sequence). Trimming shortened V by 4 bases and J by 7 bases, and 17 bases separated the two germline ends. CDR3 sequence reads: CASSSGSFVGEQYF. For the CDR3, the DNA is TGTGCCAGCAGTTCAGGTTCTTTTGTGGGGGAGCAGTACTTC.

This chain joins TRBV4-3 and TRBJ2-2; D is uncertain. Germline CDR1 and CDR2: LGHNA and YSLEER. CDR3 length: 14 residues. V was pared by 1 base and J by 7 bases, with 10 bases between. CDR3 region: CASSQGSANGELFF. CDR3 sequence (DNA): TGCGCCAGCAGCCAAGGCTCGGCAAACGGGGAGCTGTTTTTT.

The gene calls are TRBV29-1 and TRBJ2-3; tentatively, D is TRBD1 (5 bases). Germline values: CDR1 SQVTM, CDR2 ANQGSEA. This CDR3 is 16 amino acids long. V shed 6 bases and J shed 2 bases, with 21 bases lying between them. CDR3 sequence reads: CSVEFRENTFTDTQYF. For the CDR3, the DNA is TGCAGCGTCGAATTCAGGGAAAACACATTCACAGATACGCAGTATTTT.

To note about this clone: Other DNA sequences within the sample encode an identical CDR3. The rearrangement uses TRBV5-5 and TRBJ2-7; no reliable D call. Germline V lookup: CDR1 SGHKS, CDR2 YYEKEE (reference sequence). V was shortened by 2 bases and J by 3 bases, with 6 bases between the two germline ends. The CDR3 is 12 amino acids. The CDR3 DNA reads TGTGCCAGCAGCTTTACCGACTACGAGCAGTACTTC. Residues: CASSFTDYEQYF. Full variable domain (remainder filled in from reference TRBV5-5 and TRBJ2-7): DAGVTQSPTHLIKTRGQQVTLRCSPISGHKSVSWYQQVLGQGPQFIFQYYEKEERGRGNFPDRFSARQFPNYSSELNVNALLLGDSALYLCASSFTDYEQYFGPGTRLTVT.

The chain is built from TRBV6-5 and TRBJ2-2; D call uncertain. This CDR3 spans 14 amino acids. V was pared by 2 bases and J by 8 bases, with 12 bases between. Germline CDR1 reads MNHEY; CDR2 reads SVGAGI. The CDR3 sequence is CASSYGPSTGELFF. Written as DNA, the CDR3 is TGTGCCAGCAGTTACGGTCCATCCACAGGGGAGCTGTTTTTT.

This sequence joins TRBV5-4 and TRBJ2-7; unclear D gene. This CDR3 has 14 residues. Between the trimmed V and J ends, which lost 0 bases and 0 bases, there was a span of 7 bases. Germline loops: CDR1 SGHNT, CDR2 YYREEE (reference sequence). CDR3 loop: CASSLGPLSYEQYF. The CDR3 DNA sequence: TGTGCCAGCAGCTTGGGACCACTCTCCTACGAGCAGTACTTC. The full variable domain, in which reference TRBV5-4 and TRBJ2-7 provide the parts outside the CDR3, is ETGVTQSPTHLIKTRGQQVTLRCSSQSGHNTVSWYQQALGQGPQFIFQYYREEENGRGNFPPRFSGLQFPNYSSELNVNALELDDSALYLCASSLGPLSYEQYFGPGTRLTVT.

This chain connects TRBV7-8 to TRBJ2-7; possibly TRBD1 or TRBD2 for D (5 bases each). With 8 bases removed from V and 4 bases from J, the gap between germline ends came to 18 bases. The CDR3 is 14 residues long. CDR1 and CDR2 from the germline V gene are SGHVS and FQNEAQ. In nucleotides, the CDR3 is TGTGCCAGCGGGGCCAGGGACCGCCCTTACGAGCAGTACTTC. This gives the protein CASGARDRPYEQYF.

The gene calls are TRBV7-6 and TRBJ1-1; 9 bases fit TRBD1. The ends lost 4 bases at V and 6 bases at J; junction bases unmatched: 6. This CDR3 has 14 amino acids. The germline gives CDR1 SGHVS, CDR2 FNYEAQ. The CDR3 coding sequence is TGTGCCAGCAGCTCCTCGGACAGGGGTCCTGAAGCTTTCTTT. It codes for CASSSSDRGPEAFF.

V and J are TRBV30 and TRBJ2-7, with D unresolved. V lost 3 bases, J lost 3 bases, and 9 bases lay in between. Germline-derived CDR1 and CDR2 are GTSNPN and SVGIG (reference sequence). The CDR3 has 12 amino acids. CDR3 residues: CAWSLQGYEQYF. As DNA, the CDR3 is TGTGCCTGGAGCCTTCAAGGCTACGAGCAGTACTTC.

The chain links TRBV4-1 to TRBJ1-5; D is undetermined. The V gene's germline CDR1 is MGHRA and CDR2 YSYEKL. There are 15 residues in the CDR3. V shed 4 bases and J shed 6 bases, with 16 bases lying between them. In DNA, the CDR3 is TGCGCCAGCAGCCCCACCAGGCAGAAAGGTCAGCCCCAGCATTTT. Amino acids: CASSPTRQKGQPQHF.

This clone occurred once. CDR3 coding DNA: TGTGCCAGCAGTTTAGGCAGAGACGCCTACGAGCAGTACTTC. It yields the protein CASSLGRDAYEQYF. The rearrangement joins TRBV27 to TRBJ2-7; the D is unclear. V was trimmed by 2 bases and J by 2 bases, leaving 10 bases between them. Germline V gene lookup returns CDR1 MNHEY and CDR2 SMNVEV (reference sequence). The CDR3 has 14 amino acids.

Comments on this clone: A much larger clonotype is one base distant, so this may be a read error. The chain is built from TRBV11-2 and TRBJ2-3; D remains ambiguous. Germline V gene lookup returns CDR1 SGHAT and CDR2 FQNNGV. The length of the CDR3 is 11 residues. Trimming took 5 bases from V and 2 from J, leaving 2 bases between them. CDR3 residues: CASSITDTQYF. In nucleotides, the CDR3 is TGTGCCAGCAGCATCACAGATACGCAGTATTTT.

The CDR3 DNA is TGTGCCAGCGCTCCCGGGTCCTACAATGAGCAGTTCTTC. Protein product: CASAPGSYNEQFF. This chain joins TRBV28 and TRBJ2-1; D remains ambiguous. This CDR3 is 13 amino acids long. Looked up from germline, CDR1 is MDHEN and CDR2 is SYDVKM. Trimming took 8 bases from V and 1 from J, leaving 9 bases between them. Looking up the rest from reference TRBV28 and TRBJ2-1 gives the full variable domain: DVKVTQSSRYLVKRTGEKVFLECVQDMDHENMFWYRQDPGLGLRLIYFSYDVKMKEKGDIPEGYSVSREKKERFSLILESASTNQTSMYLCASAPGSYNEQFFGPGTRLTVL.

This clone was found a few times. This CDR3 is also generated by other DNA sequences in the sample. V gene TRBV10-3 combines with J gene TRBJ1-5; D gene uncertain. Germline loops: CDR1 ENHRY, CDR2 SYGVKD. The length of the CDR3 is 13 residues. V lost 2 bases and J 4 bases, leaving 6 bases between the germline ends. The CDR3 coding sequence is TGTGCCATCAGTGAGCTGGGAAATCAGCCCCAGCATTTT. Amino acid sequence: CAISELGNQPQHF.

In the case of this clone: The identical CDR3 is also encoded by other nucleotide sequences in the sample. The chain carries TRBV7-3 and TRBJ2-7, with D possibly TRBD1 on 5 matching bases. V dropped 2 bases and J dropped 2 bases, with 10 bases sitting between them. Germline loops: CDR1 SGHTA, CDR2 FQGTGA. This CDR3 has 14 amino acids. As DNA, the CDR3 is TGTGCCAGCAGCTTAGGGCAGGGTGCCTACGAGCAGTACTTC. It specifies CASSLGQGAYEQYF.

The chain links TRBV30 to TRBJ2-3, with 11 bases matching TRBD1. CDR1 and CDR2 from the germline V gene are GTSNPN and SVGIG (reference sequence). The CDR3 runs to 18 residues. V lost 3 bases, J lost 6 bases, and 17 bases stayed unmatched. CDR3 in DNA: TGTGCCTGGAGCTCCAATCCCTCCCGGGACAGGGGGACTGATACGCAGTATTTT. Protein sequence: CAWSSNPSRDRGTDTQYF.

This clone was seen just once. This chain uses TRBV27 with TRBJ1-4, with D perhaps matching TRBD1 (5 bases). Trimming cost V 4 bases and J 8 bases, with 14 bases left between them. This CDR3 has 14 amino acids. Germline assignment: CDR1 MNHEY and CDR2 SMNVEV (reference sequence). CDR3 nucleotide sequence: TGTGCCAGCAGTTGGCAGGGTTCCTCGGAAAAACTGTTTTTT. Its protein is CASSWQGSSEKLFF.

The chain uses TRBV29-1 and TRBJ2-1; 11 bases fit TRBD2. Germline assignment: CDR1 SQVTM and CDR2 ANQGSEA. The CDR3 extends over 15 amino acids. V lost 5 bases and J lost 3; bases outside the gene matches: 6. CDR3 sequence: CSVLGTSGFYNEQFF. In nucleotides, the CDR3 is TGCAGCGTTCTAGGGACTAGCGGATTCTACAATGAGCAGTTCTTC.

The chain is built from TRBV6-5 and TRBJ2-3; 9 bases agree with TRBD1. The J segment lost 6 bases and the V segment lost 2 bases, leaving 9 bases of the junction unmatched. CDR1 MNHEY and CDR2 SVGAGI come from the germline V gene. The CDR3 spans 16 residues. CDR3 sequence: CASSYMGGQGADTQYF. CDR3 DNA: TGTGCCAGCAGTTACATGGGGGGACAGGGTGCGGATACGCAGTATTTT.